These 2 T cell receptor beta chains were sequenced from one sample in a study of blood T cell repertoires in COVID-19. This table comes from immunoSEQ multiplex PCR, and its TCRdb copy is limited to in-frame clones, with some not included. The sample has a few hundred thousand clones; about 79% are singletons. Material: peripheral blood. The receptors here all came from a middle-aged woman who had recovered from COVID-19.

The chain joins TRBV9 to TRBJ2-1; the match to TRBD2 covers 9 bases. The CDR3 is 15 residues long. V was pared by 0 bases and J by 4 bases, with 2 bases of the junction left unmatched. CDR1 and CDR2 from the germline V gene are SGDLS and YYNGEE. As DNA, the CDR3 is TGTGCCAGCAGCGTAGCGACTAGCGGATACAATGAGCAGTTCTTC. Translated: CASSVATSGYNEQFF.

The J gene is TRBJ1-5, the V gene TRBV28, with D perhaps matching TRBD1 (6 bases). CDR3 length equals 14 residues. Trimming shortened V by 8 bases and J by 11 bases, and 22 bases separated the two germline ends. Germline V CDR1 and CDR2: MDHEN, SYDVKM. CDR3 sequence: CASDSTGTFLAQHF. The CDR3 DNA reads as TGTGCCAGCGACTCTACCGGGACATTCTTGGCCCAGCATTTT.